The clone carrying this TCR beta chain has more than one count but fewer than ten. Indicated time point: patch test 3, about 24 weeks after DPC sensitization. Treatment of the sample: therapeutic diphenylcyclopropenone sensitization with weekly scalp DPC. This sample was taken from a study of human T cells and chemical hapten exposure. At the level of the study: Largely, small differences in pooled library volume made per-sample TCR yields vary.

Separate cDNA molecules received unique molecular identifiers, which the library attached to them. TCRdb re-derived calls from the RACE reads in MiXCR, one entry per CDR3 protein. The repertoire holds tens of thousands of distinct CDR3 sequences, with 9.5% to 14% as singletons. This clonotype was obtained from a woman aged 45-60 years with alopecia areata. Some clones in this sample may be carry-over from other donors' samples. The starting material was whole blood, obtained in connection with sensitization to the hapten diphenylcyclopropenone (DPC).

Here the CDR3 reads CASSPREAGVPEQFF. The CDR3 DNA follows: TGTGCCAGCAGCCCCCGGGAAGCGGGAGTTCCTGAGCAGTTCTTC. The gene calls are TRBV7-6 and TRBJ2-1; 8 bases match TRBD2. The CDR3 is 15 amino acids. Germline values: CDR1 SGHVS, CDR2 FNYEAQ. The V and J ends lost 5 bases and 9 bases, in that order; junction bases with no gene match: 12.